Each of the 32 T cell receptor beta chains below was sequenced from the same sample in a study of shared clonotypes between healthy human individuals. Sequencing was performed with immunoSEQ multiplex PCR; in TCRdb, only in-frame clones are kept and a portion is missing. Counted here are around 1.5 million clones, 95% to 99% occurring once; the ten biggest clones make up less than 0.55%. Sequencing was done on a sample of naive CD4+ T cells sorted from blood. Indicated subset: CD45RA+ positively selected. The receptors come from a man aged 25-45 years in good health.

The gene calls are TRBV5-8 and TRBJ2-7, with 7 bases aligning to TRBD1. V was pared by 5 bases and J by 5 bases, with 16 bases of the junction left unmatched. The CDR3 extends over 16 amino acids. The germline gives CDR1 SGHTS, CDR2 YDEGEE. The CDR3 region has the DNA TGTGCCAGCAGTAGCCCTCAGAGGGGGCGCTTCCACGAGCAGTACTTC. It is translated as CASSSPQRGRFHEQYF.

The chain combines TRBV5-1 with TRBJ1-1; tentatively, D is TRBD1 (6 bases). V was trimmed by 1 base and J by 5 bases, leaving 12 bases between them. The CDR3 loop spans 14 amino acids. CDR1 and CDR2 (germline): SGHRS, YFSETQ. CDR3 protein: CASSLITGSTEAFF. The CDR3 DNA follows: TGCGCCAGCAGCTTGATCACAGGGAGTACTGAAGCTTTCTTT. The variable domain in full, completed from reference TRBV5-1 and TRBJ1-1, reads KAGVTQTPRYLIKTRGQQVTLSCSPISGHRSVSWYQQTPGQGLQFLFEYFSETQRNKGNFPGRFSGRQFSNSRSEMNVSTLELGDSALYLCASSLITGSTEAFFGQGTRLTVV.

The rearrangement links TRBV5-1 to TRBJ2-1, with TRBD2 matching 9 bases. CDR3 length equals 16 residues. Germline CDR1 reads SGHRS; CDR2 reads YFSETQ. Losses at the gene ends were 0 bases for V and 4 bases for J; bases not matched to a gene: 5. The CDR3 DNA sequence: TGCGCCAGCAGCTTGGCCTTCACTAGCGGGTACAATGAGCAGTTCTTC. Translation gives CASSLAFTSGYNEQFF. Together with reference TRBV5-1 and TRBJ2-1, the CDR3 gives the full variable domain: KAGVTQTPRYLIKTRGQQVTLSCSPISGHRSVSWYQQTPGQGLQFLFEYFSETQRNKGNFPGRFSGRQFSNSRSEMNVSTLELGDSALYLCASSLAFTSGYNEQFFGPGTRLTVL.

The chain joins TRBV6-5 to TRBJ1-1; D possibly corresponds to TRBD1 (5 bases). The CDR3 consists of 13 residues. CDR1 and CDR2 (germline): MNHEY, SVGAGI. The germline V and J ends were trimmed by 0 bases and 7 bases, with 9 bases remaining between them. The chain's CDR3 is CASSYSTALEAFF. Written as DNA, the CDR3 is TGTGCCAGCAGTTACTCGACAGCCCTTGAAGCTTTCTTT.

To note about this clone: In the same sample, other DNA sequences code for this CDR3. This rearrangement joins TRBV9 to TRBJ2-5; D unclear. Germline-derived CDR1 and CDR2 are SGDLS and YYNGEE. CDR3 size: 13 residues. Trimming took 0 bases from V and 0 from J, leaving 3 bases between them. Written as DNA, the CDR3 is TGTGCCAGCAGCGTAGCAGACCAAGAGACCCAGTACTTC. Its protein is CASSVADQETQYF.

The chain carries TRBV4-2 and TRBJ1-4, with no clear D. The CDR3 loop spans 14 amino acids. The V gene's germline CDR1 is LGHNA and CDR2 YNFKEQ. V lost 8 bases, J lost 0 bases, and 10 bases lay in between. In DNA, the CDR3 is TGTGCCAGCCAAGTAGCCTCAACTAATGAAAAACTGTTTTTT. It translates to CASQVASTNEKLFF.

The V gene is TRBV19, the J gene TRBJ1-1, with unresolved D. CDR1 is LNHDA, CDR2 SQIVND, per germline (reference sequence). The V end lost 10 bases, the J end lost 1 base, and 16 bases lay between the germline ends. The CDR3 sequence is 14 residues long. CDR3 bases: TGTGCCACACAAGTCGGGCTTAGGAACACTGAAGCTTTCTTT. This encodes CATQVGLRNTEAFF.

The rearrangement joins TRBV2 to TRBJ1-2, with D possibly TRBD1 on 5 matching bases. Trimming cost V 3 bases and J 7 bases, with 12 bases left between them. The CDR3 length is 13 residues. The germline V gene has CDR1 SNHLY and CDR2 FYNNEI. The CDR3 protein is CASSEAGWGGYTF. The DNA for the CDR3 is TGTGCCAGCAGTGAGGCAGGGTGGGGTGGCTACACCTTC.

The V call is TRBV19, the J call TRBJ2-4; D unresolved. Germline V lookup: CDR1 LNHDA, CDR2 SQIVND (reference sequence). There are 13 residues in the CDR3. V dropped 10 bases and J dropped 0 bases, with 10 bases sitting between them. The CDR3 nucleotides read TGTGCCACCCGGCCGACAGCCAAAAACATTCAGTACTTC. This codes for CATRPTAKNIQYF.

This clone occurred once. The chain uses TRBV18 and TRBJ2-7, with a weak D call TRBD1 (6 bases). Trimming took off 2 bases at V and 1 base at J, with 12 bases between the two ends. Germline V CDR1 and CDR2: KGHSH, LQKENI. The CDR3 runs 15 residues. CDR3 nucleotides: TGTGCCAGCTCACCAACGACAGGCGCATCCTACGAGCAGTACTTC. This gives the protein CASSPTTGASYEQYF.

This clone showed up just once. CDR3 residues: CSVDRDHSSSYEQYF. DNA of the CDR3: TGCAGCGTTGATAGGGACCACTCCAGCTCCTACGAGCAGTACTTC. V usage is TRBV29-1 and J usage is TRBJ2-7; D may match TRBD1 or TRBD2 (5 bases each). CDR1 and CDR2 from the germline V gene are SQVTM and ANQGSEA. Trimming shortened V by 3 bases and J by 0 bases, and 15 bases separated the two germline ends. CDR3 length: 15 residues.

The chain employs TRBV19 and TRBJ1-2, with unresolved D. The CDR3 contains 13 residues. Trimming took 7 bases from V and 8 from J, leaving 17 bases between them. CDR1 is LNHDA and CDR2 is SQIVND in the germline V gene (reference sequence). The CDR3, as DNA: TGTGCCAGTACCATCACCCCCCTCGGAGGCTACACCTTC. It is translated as CASTITPLGGYTF.

CDR3 bases: TGTGCCAGCAGCCCACAGGGAGCCTTTGACGAGCAGTACTTC. It encodes CASSPQGAFDEQYF. V is TRBV7-9 and J is TRBJ2-7; TRBD1 is a possible D gene (6 bases). The length of the CDR3 is 14 residues. Germline loops: CDR1 SEHNR, CDR2 FQNEAQ (reference sequence). V gave up 5 bases and J gave up 5 bases, with 16 bases separating them.

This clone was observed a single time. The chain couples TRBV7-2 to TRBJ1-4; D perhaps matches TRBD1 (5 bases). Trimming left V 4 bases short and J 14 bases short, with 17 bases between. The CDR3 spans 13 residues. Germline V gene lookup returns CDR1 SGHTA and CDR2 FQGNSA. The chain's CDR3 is CASSSDRAFQLFF. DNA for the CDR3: TGTGCCAGCAGCTCCGACAGAGCCTTCCAGCTGTTTTTT.

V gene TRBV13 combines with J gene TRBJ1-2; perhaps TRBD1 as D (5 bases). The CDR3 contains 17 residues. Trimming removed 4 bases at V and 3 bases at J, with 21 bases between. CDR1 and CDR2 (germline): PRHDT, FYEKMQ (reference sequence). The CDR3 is CASSSFGWGSDDYGYTF. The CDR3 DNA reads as TGTGCCAGCAGCTCCTTCGGCTGGGGGTCTGATGACTATGGCTACACCTTC.

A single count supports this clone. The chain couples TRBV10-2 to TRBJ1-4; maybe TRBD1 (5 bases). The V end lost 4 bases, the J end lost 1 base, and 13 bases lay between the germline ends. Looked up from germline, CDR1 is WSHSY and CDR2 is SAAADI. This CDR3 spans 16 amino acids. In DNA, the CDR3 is TGCGCCAGCAGTGGGAGCTTTGGGGGAACTAATGAAAAACTGTTTTTT. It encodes CASSGSFGGTNEKLFF.

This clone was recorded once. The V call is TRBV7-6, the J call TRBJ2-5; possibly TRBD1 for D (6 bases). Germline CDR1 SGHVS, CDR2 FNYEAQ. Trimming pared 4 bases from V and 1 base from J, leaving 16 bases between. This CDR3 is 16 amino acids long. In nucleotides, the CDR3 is TGTGCCAGCAGCTCTAATCCGGGACAACTCCAAGAGACCCAGTACTTC. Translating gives CASSSNPGQLQETQYF. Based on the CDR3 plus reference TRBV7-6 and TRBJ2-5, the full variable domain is GAGVSQSPRYKVTKRGQDVALRCDPISGHVSLYWYRQALGQGPEFLTYFNYEAQQDKSGLPNDRFSAERPEGSISTLTIQRTEQRDSAMYRCASSSNPGQLQETQYFGPGTRLLVL.

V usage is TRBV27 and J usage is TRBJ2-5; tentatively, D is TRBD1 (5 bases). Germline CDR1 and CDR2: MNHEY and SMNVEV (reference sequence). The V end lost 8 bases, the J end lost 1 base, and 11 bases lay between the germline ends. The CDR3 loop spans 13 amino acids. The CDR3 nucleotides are TGTGCCAGCGGGCAGGGTTTCCAAGAGACCCAGTACTTC. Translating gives CASGQGFQETQYF.

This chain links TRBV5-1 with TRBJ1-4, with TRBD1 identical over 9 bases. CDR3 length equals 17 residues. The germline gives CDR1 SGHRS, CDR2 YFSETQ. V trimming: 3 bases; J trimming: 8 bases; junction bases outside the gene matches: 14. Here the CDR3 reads CASSSGDRAILREKLFF. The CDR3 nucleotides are TGCGCCAGCAGCTCCGGGGACAGGGCGATCCTCCGGGAAAAACTGTTTTTT.

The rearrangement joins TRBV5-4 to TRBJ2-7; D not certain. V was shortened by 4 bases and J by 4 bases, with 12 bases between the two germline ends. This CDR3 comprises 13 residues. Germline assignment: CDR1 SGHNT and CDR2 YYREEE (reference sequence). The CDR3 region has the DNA TGTGCCAGCAGCCGAAATCCTGGGTACGAGCAGTACTTC. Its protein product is CASSRNPGYEQYF.

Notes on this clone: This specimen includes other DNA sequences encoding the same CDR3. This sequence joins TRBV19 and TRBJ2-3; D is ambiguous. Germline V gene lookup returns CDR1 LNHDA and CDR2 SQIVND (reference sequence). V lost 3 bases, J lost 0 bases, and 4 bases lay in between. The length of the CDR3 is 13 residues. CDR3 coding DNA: TGTGCCAGTAGTATTGGGAGCACAGATACGCAGTATTTT. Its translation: CASSIGSTDTQYF.

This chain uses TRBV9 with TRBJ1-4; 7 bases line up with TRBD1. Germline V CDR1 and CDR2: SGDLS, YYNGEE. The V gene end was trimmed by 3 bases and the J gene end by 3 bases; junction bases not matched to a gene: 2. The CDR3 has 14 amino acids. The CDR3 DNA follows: TGTGCCAGCAGCGCGCAGGGGGCTAATGAAAAACTGTTTTTT. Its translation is CASSAQGANEKLFF. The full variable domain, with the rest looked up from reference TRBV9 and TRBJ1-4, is DSGVTQTPKHLITATGQRVTLRCSPRSGDLSVYWYQQSLDQGLQFLIQYYNGEERAKGNILERFSAQQFPDLHSELNLSSLELGDSALYFCASSAQGANEKLFFGSGTQLSVL.

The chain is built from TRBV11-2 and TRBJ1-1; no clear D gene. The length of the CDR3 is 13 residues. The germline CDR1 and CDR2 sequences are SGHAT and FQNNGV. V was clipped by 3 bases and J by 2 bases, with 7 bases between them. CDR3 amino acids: CASSFKVNTEAFF. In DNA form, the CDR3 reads TGTGCCAGCAGCTTCAAAGTTAACACTGAAGCTTTCTTT.

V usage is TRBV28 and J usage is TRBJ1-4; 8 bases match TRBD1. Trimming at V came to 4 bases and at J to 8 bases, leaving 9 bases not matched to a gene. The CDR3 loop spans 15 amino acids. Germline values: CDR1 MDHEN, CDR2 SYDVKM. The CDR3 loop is CASSSTGGIREKLFF. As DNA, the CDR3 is TGTGCCAGCAGTTCCACAGGGGGAATTCGGGAAAAACTGTTTTTT. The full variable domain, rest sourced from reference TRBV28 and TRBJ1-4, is DVKVTQSSRYLVKRTGEKVFLECVQDMDHENMFWYRQDPGLGLRLIYFSYDVKMKEKGDIPEGYSVSREKKERFSLILESASTNQTSMYLCASSSTGGIREKLFFGSGTQLSVL.

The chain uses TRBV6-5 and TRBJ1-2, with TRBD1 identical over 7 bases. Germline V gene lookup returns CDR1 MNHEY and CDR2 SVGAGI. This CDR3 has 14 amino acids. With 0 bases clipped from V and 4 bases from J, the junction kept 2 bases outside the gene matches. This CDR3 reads CASSYSPGGYGYTF. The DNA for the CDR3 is TGTGCCAGCAGTTACTCTCCAGGGGGCTATGGCTACACCTTC.

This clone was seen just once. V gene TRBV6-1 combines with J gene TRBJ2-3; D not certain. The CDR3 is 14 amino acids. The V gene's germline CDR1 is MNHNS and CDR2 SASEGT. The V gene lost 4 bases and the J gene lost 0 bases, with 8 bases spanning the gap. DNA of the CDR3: TGTGCCAGCAGTGGACTTTCTAGCACAGATACGCAGTATTTT. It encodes CASSGLSSTDTQYF.

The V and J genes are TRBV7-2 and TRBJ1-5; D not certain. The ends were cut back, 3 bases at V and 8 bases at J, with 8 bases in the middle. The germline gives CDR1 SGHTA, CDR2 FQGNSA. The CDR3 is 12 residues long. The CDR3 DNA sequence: TGTGCCAGCAGCTTTCCCACCGAGCCCCAGCATTTT. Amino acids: CASSFPTEPQHF.

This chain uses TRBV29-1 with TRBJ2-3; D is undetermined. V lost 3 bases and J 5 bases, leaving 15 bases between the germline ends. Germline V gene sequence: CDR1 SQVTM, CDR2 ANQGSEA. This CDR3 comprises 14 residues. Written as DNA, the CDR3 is TGCAGCGTTGACGAAGACCCACACGTAGATACGCAGTATTTT. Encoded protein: CSVDEDPHVDTQYF.

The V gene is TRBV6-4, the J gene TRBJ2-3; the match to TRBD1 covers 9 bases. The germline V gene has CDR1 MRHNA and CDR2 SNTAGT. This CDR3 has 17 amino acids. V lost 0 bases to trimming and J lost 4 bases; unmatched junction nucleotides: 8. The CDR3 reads CASSDSGTGSFPDTQYF. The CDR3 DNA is TGTGCCAGCAGTGACTCGGGGACAGGGAGCTTTCCAGATACGCAGTATTTT.

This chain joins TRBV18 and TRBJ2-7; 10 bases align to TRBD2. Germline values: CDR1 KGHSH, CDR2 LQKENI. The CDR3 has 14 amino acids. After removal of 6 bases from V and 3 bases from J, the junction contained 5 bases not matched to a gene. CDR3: CASSNLAGDYEQYF. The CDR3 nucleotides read TGTGCCAGCTCCAACCTAGCGGGAGACTACGAGCAGTACTTC. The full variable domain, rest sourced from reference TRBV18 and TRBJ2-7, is NAGVMQNPRHLVRRRGQEARLRCSPMKGHSHVYWYRQLPEEGLKFMVYLQKENIIDESGMPKERFSAEFPKEGPSILRIQQVVRGDSAAYFCASSNLAGDYEQYFGPGTRLTVT.

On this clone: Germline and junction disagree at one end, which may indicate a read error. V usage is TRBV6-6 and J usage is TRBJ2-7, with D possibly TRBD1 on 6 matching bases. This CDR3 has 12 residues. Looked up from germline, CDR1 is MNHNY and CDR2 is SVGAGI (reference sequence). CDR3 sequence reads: CASRDSSHEQYF. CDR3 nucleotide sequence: TGTGCCAGCAGGGACAGCTCCCACGAGCAGTACTTC.

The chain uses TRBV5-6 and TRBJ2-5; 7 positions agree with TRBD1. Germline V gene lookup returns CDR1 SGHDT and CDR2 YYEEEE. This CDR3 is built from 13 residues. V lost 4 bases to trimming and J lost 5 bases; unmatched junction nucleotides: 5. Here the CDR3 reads CASSPWTGETQYF. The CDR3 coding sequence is TGTGCCAGCAGCCCCTGGACAGGCGAGACCCAGTACTTC.